These 30 T cell receptor beta chains came from one sample sequenced in a study of blood T cell repertoires in COVID-19. Profiled with immunoSEQ multiplex PCR; TCRdb holds only in-frame clones, not every one. The profile shows 350,000 to 400,000 clones, over 75% of them singletons. The sample consisted of PBMCs or T cells enriched from blood (not recorded which). All receptors derive from a man aged 35 to 55 in a cohort exposed to, infected with or recovered from COVID-19 (not recorded which).

The rearrangement links TRBV5-5 to TRBJ1-1; D possibly corresponds to TRBD1 (6 bases). The CDR3 consists of 15 residues. The germline gives CDR1 SGHKS, CDR2 YYEKEE (reference sequence). Trimming took off 1 base at V and 2 bases at J, with 12 bases between the two ends. The CDR3 sequence: CASSLHWTENTEAFF. CDR3 DNA sequence: TGTGCCAGCAGCTTGCATTGGACAGAAAACACTGAAGCTTTCTTT.

This chain joins TRBV6-5 and TRBJ1-5, with no clear D. The CDR3 is made up of 14 amino acids. V lost 6 bases to trimming and J lost 6 bases, with 15 bases between them. Germline-derived CDR1 and CDR2 are MNHEY and SVGAGI. The CDR3: CASSPGGVPQPQHF. In nucleotides, the CDR3 is TGTGCCAGCAGCCCCGGCGGGGTTCCTCAGCCCCAGCATTTT.

The chain recombines TRBV5-5 with TRBJ1-2; unclear D gene. Per germline, CDR1 SGHKS and CDR2 YYEKEE (reference sequence). This CDR3 has 11 amino acids. V was shortened by 4 bases and J by 8 bases, with 9 bases between the two germline ends. CDR3 sequence: CASSGGGGYTF. The CDR3 region has the DNA TGTGCCAGCAGCGGCGGTGGGGGCTACACCTTC.

This chain connects TRBV9 to TRBJ1-5; unclear D gene. The CDR3 is 14 amino acids. Germline V gives CDR1 SGDLS, CDR2 YYNGEE. V gave up 1 base and J gave up 7 bases, with 12 bases separating them. CDR3 sequence reads: CASSVRPNGQPQHF. CDR3 bases: TGTGCCAGCAGCGTACGTCCCAATGGCCAGCCCCAGCATTTT. The full variable domain, with the rest looked up from reference TRBV9 and TRBJ1-5, is DSGVTQTPKHLITATGQRVTLRCSPRSGDLSVYWYQQSLDQGLQFLIQYYNGEERAKGNILERFSAQQFPDLHSELNLSSLELGDSALYFCASSVRPNGQPQHFGDGTRLSIL.

The chain employs TRBV2 and TRBJ1-1; D is possibly TRBD1 (5 bases). The germline gives CDR1 SNHLY, CDR2 FYNNEI. V gave up 5 bases and J gave up 2 bases, with 12 bases separating them. This CDR3 region has 14 residues. As DNA, the CDR3 is TGTGCCAGCAGTTTACAGGCGACAAACACTGAAGCTTTCTTT. It yields the protein CASSLQATNTEAFF.

This chain connects TRBV5-1 to TRBJ1-2; 8 positions agree with TRBD1. The CDR3 is made up of 12 amino acids. Unmatched junction bases numbered 6, after V lost 7 bases and J lost 7 bases. Germline lookup yields CDR1 SGHRS and CDR2 YFSETQ. As DNA, the CDR3 is TGCGCCAGCGGACAGGGTAGAGGTGGCTACACCTTC. Translating gives CASGQGRGGYTF.

The rearrangement joins TRBV6-5 to TRBJ1-4, with 11 bases lining up with TRBD1. This CDR3 contains 16 residues. J lost 7 bases, V lost 2 bases, and 6 bases had no gene match. CDR1 and CDR2 from the germline V gene are MNHEY and SVGAGI. The CDR3 loop reads CASSYTGQGAVEKLFF. CDR3 DNA: TGTGCCAGCAGTTACACTGGACAGGGGGCCGTTGAAAAACTGTTTTTT.

The V and J genes are TRBV7-9 and TRBJ2-7, with a tentative D call TRBD2 (5 bases). Germline V gives CDR1 SEHNR, CDR2 FQNEAQ (reference sequence). Trimming left V 5 bases short and J 6 bases short, with 11 bases between. The CDR3 spans 12 residues. The CDR3 spells CASSPQEGEQYF. The CDR3 DNA sequence: TGTGCCAGCAGCCCCCAAGAGGGCGAGCAGTACTTC. Based on the CDR3 plus reference TRBV7-9 and TRBJ2-7, the full variable domain is DTGVSQNPRHKITKRGQNVTFRCDPISEHNRLYWYRQTLGQGPEFLTYFQNEAQLEKSRLLSDRFSAERPKGSFSTLEIQRTEQGDSAMYLCASSPQEGEQYFGPGTRLTVT.

This sequence joins TRBV23-1 and TRBJ2-7; TRBD2 matches at 7 bases. TRBV23-1 is designated an ORF whose function remains uncertain. The CDR3 is made up of 19 amino acids. V was pared by 0 bases and J by 3 bases, with 17 bases of the junction left unmatched. This chain's CDR3 is CASSQSPYPGGGRRYEQYF. The CDR3 DNA sequence: TGCGCCAGCAGTCAATCGCCCTATCCGGGCGGGGGACGCCGCTACGAGCAGTACTTC.

This chain links TRBV5-1 with TRBJ2-1; weak D call: TRBD1 (5 bases). V gave up 2 bases and J gave up 6 bases, with 15 bases separating them. The CDR3 sequence is 15 residues long. Germline V CDR1 and CDR2: SGHRS, YFSETQ. DNA for the CDR3: TGCGCCAGCAGCTTCGGACAAGACATACGCAATGAGCAGTTCTTC. Translation gives CASSFGQDIRNEQFF.

The chain carries TRBV10-3 and TRBJ2-1; 8 bases fit TRBD1. J lost 0 bases, V lost 10 bases, and 2 bases had no gene match. This CDR3 contains 13 residues. CDR1 and CDR2 (germline): ENHRY, SYGVKD. The CDR3 region is CATTGGSYNEQFF. In nucleotides, the CDR3 is TGTGCCACCACAGGGGGCTCCTACAATGAGCAGTTCTTC.

The CDR3 region has the DNA TGTGCCAGCAGTGGCATCCAGCGGGAGGCGGACGGGGAGCTGTTTTTT. Protein product: CASSGIQREADGELFF. The chain has TRBV2 and TRBJ2-2, with 9 bases aligning to TRBD2. Germline assignment: CDR1 SNHLY and CDR2 FYNNEI. CDR3 length: 16 amino acids. The trim removed 4 bases at V and 7 bases at J, leaving 10 bases unmatched.

The V gene is TRBV5-6, the J gene TRBJ1-1; D possibly corresponds to TRBD1 (6 bases). V was trimmed by 2 bases and J by 0 bases, leaving 17 bases between them. Germline assignment: CDR1 SGHDT and CDR2 YYEEEE. The CDR3 has 17 residues. Here the CDR3 DNA reads TGTGCCAGCAGCTTCCGGAACAGGGTTTCCATGAACACTGAAGCTTTCTTT. It yields the protein CASSFRNRVSMNTEAFF.

The V call is TRBV7-9, the J call TRBJ1-5; tentatively, D is TRBD1 (5 bases). Between the trimmed V and J ends, which lost 4 bases and 3 bases, there was a span of 10 bases. The germline V gene has CDR1 SEHNR and CDR2 FQNEAQ (reference sequence). The CDR3 totals 14 residues. The CDR3, as DNA: TGTGCCAGCAGCTCCTTGGGGCACAATCAGCCCCAGCATTTT. It translates to CASSSLGHNQPQHF.

This clone was found many times. The CDR3 nucleotides are TGTGCCAGCAGTGAAGCGTCGACAGGGAGGCACGAGCAGTACTTC. The encoded protein is CASSEASTGRHEQYF. The gene calls are TRBV6-1 and TRBJ2-7; D is possibly TRBD1 (7 bases). V was cut by 0 bases and J by 5 bases, with 14 bases left in between. The V gene's germline CDR1 is MNHNS and CDR2 SASEGT. This CDR3 region has 15 residues.

The chain employs TRBV4-2 and TRBJ2-7; 9 bases are shared with TRBD2. This CDR3 region has 16 residues. J gave up 4 bases and V 4 bases, and 11 bases lay outside the gene matches. Germline V gene data show CDR1 as LGHNA and CDR2 as YNFKEQ. CDR3 residues: CASSPRRAGGPYEQYF. CDR3 nucleotides: TGTGCCAGCAGCCCCCGCCGCGCGGGAGGGCCTTACGAGCAGTACTTC.

CDR3 amino acids: CASSPNDRDTGELFF. CDR3 DNA sequence: TGTGCCAGCAGTCCCAACGACAGAGACACCGGGGAGCTGTTTTTT. The V gene is TRBV28, the J gene TRBJ2-2; a weak D match, TRBD1 (5 bases). The CDR3 covers 15 residues. V was pared by 5 bases and J by 3 bases, with 13 bases between. Germline assignment: CDR1 MDHEN and CDR2 SYDVKM.

The chain joins TRBV5-4 to TRBJ1-1, with no clear D. Looked up from germline, CDR1 is SGHNT and CDR2 is YYREEE (reference sequence). The CDR3 is made up of 14 amino acids. Trimming removed 2 bases from V and 5 bases from J, with 13 bases in between. In DNA form, the CDR3 reads TGTGCCAGCAGCTTTCCGGATATGAGGACTGAAGCTTTCTTT. Its protein is CASSFPDMRTEAFF.

The chain uses TRBV6-5 and TRBJ2-7, with D possibly TRBD2 on 5 matching bases. Between the trimmed V and J ends, which lost 4 bases and 2 bases, there was a span of 12 bases. The CDR3 runs 14 residues. Germline lookup yields CDR1 MNHEY and CDR2 SVGAGI. This CDR3 is CASSSLGLTYEQYF. CDR3 nucleotide sequence: TGTGCCAGCAGTTCACTAGGACTCACCTACGAGCAGTACTTC.

This clone was detected only once. This chain joins TRBV5-6 and TRBJ1-3; D gene unclear. This CDR3 has 13 residues. The V end lost 5 bases, the J end lost 2 bases, and 8 bases lay between the germline ends. Germline V gives CDR1 SGHDT, CDR2 YYEEEE. CDR3 bases: TGTGCCAGCAGTCCCGAGCCTGGAAACACCATATATTTT. This gives the protein CASSPEPGNTIYF.

The V and J genes are TRBV2 and TRBJ1-6; D is perhaps TRBD1 (5 bases). V lost 2 bases and J 7 bases, leaving 9 bases between the germline ends. The CDR3 covers 14 residues. Germline V gene data show CDR1 as SNHLY and CDR2 as FYNNEI. CDR3 sequence: CASSESRVNSPLHF. The CDR3 DNA follows: TGTGCCAGCAGTGAATCCAGGGTCAATTCACCCCTCCACTTT.

The table lists this clone with a count of one. The rearrangement links TRBV7-9 to TRBJ2-3; maybe TRBD1 (6 bases). V was clipped by 5 bases and J by 0 bases, with 9 bases between them. The CDR3 length is 14 residues. Germline CDR1 and CDR2: SEHNR and FQNEAQ (reference sequence). The CDR3 DNA sequence: TGTGCCAGCAGCAATCAGGGGAGCACAGATACGCAGTATTTT. Its protein product is CASSNQGSTDTQYF.

The chain joins TRBV5-1 to TRBJ2-1, with 10 bases matching TRBD1. V lost 5 bases, J lost 7 bases, and 6 bases stayed unmatched. Looked up from germline, CDR1 is SGHRS and CDR2 is YFSETQ. The CDR3 contains 14 residues. This CDR3 reads CASRSGQGKNEQFF. The CDR3 DNA reads TGCGCCAGCAGGTCGGGACAGGGGAAAAATGAGCAGTTCTTC.

The chain uses TRBV5-4 and TRBJ2-1, with D unresolved. This CDR3 contains 13 residues. The germline gives CDR1 SGHNT, CDR2 YYREEE (reference sequence). The V gene lost 0 bases and the J gene lost 4 bases, with 5 bases spanning the gap. CDR3 loop: CASSLAFYNEQFF. DNA for the CDR3: TGTGCCAGCAGCTTGGCGTTTTACAATGAGCAGTTCTTC.

The chain employs TRBV2 and TRBJ2-1; TRBD2 matches 12 bases. CDR3 size: 16 residues. Germline trimming cut 10 bases from V and 8 bases from J; bases unmatched to any gene: 15. CDR1 is SNHLY, CDR2 FYNNEI, per germline. The CDR3 DNA sequence: TGTGCCATTTCCCTGGGCGCTAGCGGGAGGGTGCATGAGCAGTTCTTC. It translates to CAISLGASGRVHEQFF. The full variable domain, with the rest looked up from reference TRBV2 and TRBJ2-1, is EPEVTQTPSHQVTQMGQEVILRCVPISNHLYFYWYRQILGQKVEFLVSFYNNEISEKSEIFDDQFSVERPDGSNFTLKIRSTKLEDSAMYFCAISLGASGRVHEQFFGPGTRLTVL.

V usage is TRBV7-2 and J usage is TRBJ2-7, with a possible D match to TRBD1 (6 bases). CDR1 is SGHTA and CDR2 is FQGNSA in the germline V gene. Trimming took off 5 bases at V and 3 bases at J, with 14 bases between the two ends. CDR3 length: 14 residues. In DNA, the CDR3 is TGTGCCAGCAGCCCGGGACAAGGACACTACGAGCAGTACTTC. As protein: CASSPGQGHYEQYF.

The rearrangement links TRBV19 to TRBJ2-1, with TRBD1 matching over 9 bases. CDR3 length equals 16 residues. V shed 7 bases and J 6 bases; nucleotides not matched to a gene: 13. Germline V gene lookup returns CDR1 LNHDA and CDR2 SQIVND (reference sequence). CDR3 sequence (DNA): TGTGCCAGTACCTTTGAGGGACAGGGTATCGGCAATGAGCAGTTCTTC. Residues: CASTFEGQGIGNEQFF.

The V gene is TRBV3-1 (or the pseudogene TRBV3-2), the J gene TRBJ2-5, with 10 bases fitting TRBD2. The CDR3 spans 17 residues. Germline CDR1 and CDR2: LGHDT and YNNKEL (reference sequence). The V gene end was trimmed by 4 bases and the J gene end by 2 bases; junction bases not matched to a gene: 10. The CDR3 sequence: CASSLLRGLADQETQYF. As DNA, the CDR3 is TGTGCCAGCAGCCTACTCCGAGGACTAGCGGATCAAGAGACCCAGTACTTC.

The V and J genes are TRBV4-1 and TRBJ2-1, with 10 bases identical to TRBD2. J was trimmed by 3 bases and V by 4 bases; bases with no gene match: 6. This CDR3 region has 16 residues. Looked up from germline, CDR1 is MGHRA and CDR2 is YSYEKL. The CDR3 loop reads CASSRTLAGSYNEQFF. The CDR3 DNA reads as TGCGCCAGCAGCCGAACACTAGCGGGAAGCTACAATGAGCAGTTCTTC.

The chain carries TRBV2 and TRBJ2-3, with D maybe TRBD1 (5 bases). Trimming removed 6 bases at V and 0 bases at J, with 10 bases between. Looked up from germline, CDR1 is SNHLY and CDR2 is FYNNEI. This CDR3 spans 14 amino acids. CDR3 coding DNA: TGTGCCAGCAGAGACAGAACTAGCACAGATACGCAGTATTTT. It is translated as CASRDRTSTDTQYF.